The rows below give T cell receptor beta chains drawn from one sample of a study of blood T cell repertoires in COVID-19. Method: immunoSEQ multiplex PCR; TCRdb's copy keeps in-frame clones and lacks some. The sample has over 85,000 clones; roughly 85% are singletons. The sequenced material came from peripheral blood. All receptors come from a human donor in a cohort sampled during active COVID-19. Both conserved end residues are part of each CDR3. A D gene is named only where the DNA matches it firmly. Not every row has a clone size; where given, it reads once, few, many or a size class.

TRBV29-1	.	TRBJ2-7	.	CSVDRGGYEQYF	TGCAGCGTTGATAGGGGGGGCTACGAGCAGTACTTC
TRBV30	.	TRBJ1-5	.	CAWSAGTWFKQPQHF	TGTGCCTGGAGTGCCGGGACATGGTTCAAACAGCCCCAGCATTTT
TRBV4-3	TRBD2	TRBJ2-2	.	CASSRRTSSTGELFF	TGCGCCAGCAGCCGCCGGACTAGCAGCACCGGGGAGCTGTTTTTT
TRBV29-1	TRBD1	TRBJ1-5	.	CSVGQGANQPQHF	TGCAGCGTTGGACAGGGGGCGAATCAGCCCCAGCATTTT
TRBV12-3/TRBV12-4	.	TRBJ1-2	.	CASSSDGVYGYTF	TGTGCCAGCAGTTCGGACGGGGTCTATGGCTACACCTTC
TRBV11-3	.	TRBJ1-2	.	CASSFGTLGYTF	TGTGCCAGCAGCTTTGGTACCCTAGGCTACACCTTC
TRBV11-2	TRBD1	TRBJ1-1	.	CASSGPRDSNTEAFF	TGTGCCAGCAGCGGTCCCCGGGACAGTAACACTGAAGCTTTCTTT
TRBV27	.	TRBJ2-2	.	CASSLSGATGELFF	TGTGCCAGCAGTTTATCAGGGGCCACCGGGGAGCTGTTTTTT
TRBV7-8	TRBD1	TRBJ2-7	.	CANSPTGRSYEQYF	TGTGCCAACTCCCCGACAGGGCGCTCCTACGAGCAGTACTTC
TRBV6-2/TRBV6-3	TRBD1	TRBJ2-7	.	CASSQGTGGNEQYF	TGTGCCAGCAGCCAAGGGACAGGCGGGAACGAGCAGTACTTC
TRBV19	TRBD2	TRBJ2-2	.	CASAGLAANTGELFF	TGTGCCAGCGCCGGACTAGCTGCGAACACCGGGGAGCTGTTTTTT
TRBV4-2	.	TRBJ1-1	.	CASSPSFLEGLSSEAFF	TGTGCCAGCAGCCCAAGTTTCCTCGAGGGCCTCAGCTCTGAAGCTTTCTTT
TRBV7-2	TRBD2	TRBJ2-2	.	CASSSRTSGRAGELFF	TGTGCCAGCAGCTCCCGGACTAGCGGGAGGGCCGGGGAGCTGTTTTTT
TRBV20-1	TRBD2	TRBJ2-1	once	CSASSLAGGFGDEQFF	TGCAGTGCTAGTAGCCTAGCGGGAGGGTTTGGGGATGAGCAGTTCTTC
TRBV19	.	TRBJ1-1	.	CASSIEGGEAFF	TGTGCCAGTAGTATAGAAGGAGGTGAAGCTTTCTTT
TRBV3-1/TRBV3-2	TRBD2	TRBJ2-2	once	CASSQVSGPGTGELFF	TGTGCCAGCAGCCAAGTTAGCGGGCCGGGCACCGGGGAGCTGTTTTTT
TRBV13	TRBD2	TRBJ2-5	once	CASSLYASGQETQYF	TGTGCCAGCAGCTTATATGCTAGCGGGCAAGAGACCCAGTACTTC
TRBV15	.	TRBJ1-2	.	CATSSPLGYTF	TGTGCCACCAGCAGCCCCCTGGGCTACACCTTC
TRBV14	TRBD2	TRBJ2-3	once	CASSQVAGAPTDTQYF	TGTGCCAGCAGCCAAGTAGCGGGAGCCCCCACAGATACGCAGTATTTT
TRBV10-1	.	TRBJ2-5	.	CASSEFTGKFGQIQETQYF	TGCGCCAGCAGTGAGTTTACTGGTAAATTCGGACAGATCCAAGAGACCCAGTACTTC
TRBV5-4	.	TRBJ2-7	.	CASSDGRAGPYEQYF	TGTGCCAGCAGCGACGGCCGCGCAGGGCCATACGAGCAGTACTTC
TRBV10-3	.	TRBJ1-1	.	CAIGEERTEAFF	TGTGCCATAGGTGAGGAGCGCACTGAAGCTTTCTTT
TRBV4-1	.	TRBJ2-7	.	CASSQLGVYEQYF	TGCGCCAGCAGCCAGCTAGGGGTTTACGAGCAGTACTTC
TRBV12-3/TRBV12-4	TRBD1	TRBJ1-2	.	CASSGPGQYGYTF	TGTGCCAGCAGTGGACCGGGACAGTATGGCTACACCTTC
TRBV25-1	.	TRBJ2-7	.	CASSEKQGSSYEQYF	TGTGCCAGCAGTGAAAAACAGGGAAGCTCCTACGAGCAGTACTTC
TRBV7-2	.	TRBJ2-7	.	CASSLGPRTYEQYF	TGTGCCAGCAGCTTAGGGCCTCGCACCTACGAGCAGTACTTC
TRBV5-1	.	TRBJ2-1	.	CASSLFTSSQMQFF	TGCGCCAGCAGCTTGTTCACTAGCTCCCAAATGCAGTTCTTC
TRBV27	.	TRBJ1-3	.	CASSRTSAGTSGNTIYF	TGTGCCAGCAGTAGAACTAGCGCAGGTACTTCTGGAAACACCATATATTTT